These T cell receptor beta chains were read from a single sample in a study of blood T cell repertoires in COVID-19. Produced via immunoSEQ multiplex PCR; TCRdb's table is partial and in-frame only. This sample carries about 170,000 clones, about 83% of them seen once, and the ten largest clones take approximately 2.6%. Sequencing was performed on peripheral blood. These receptors were taken from a woman aged 80 or over with COVID-19, enrolled during active disease. Each CDR3 is given with its conserved first and last residue. The order of the fields is V gene, clone size, D gene, J gene, CDR3 protein, CDR3 DNA. The D gene is left open where the match is weak. Clone size is not always given. Where it is, it says once, few, many or a class for expanded clones.

TRBV5-1	once	TRBD1	TRBJ2-3	CASSLTGTGEADTQYF	TGCGCCAGCAGCCTCACCGGGACAGGGGAGGCAGATACGCAGTATTTT
TRBV5-1	NA	TRBD2	TRBJ2-2	CASSQLAGGAGELFF	TGCGCCAGCAGCCAACTAGCGGGAGGGGCCGGGGAGCTGTTTTTT
TRBV6-1	NA	TRBD2	TRBJ2-7	CASSEARVPGGEQYF	TGTGCCAGCAGTGAAGCCAGGGTCCCGGGGGGGGAGCAGTACTTC
TRBV18	NA	TRBD2	TRBJ2-3	CASSRTSGRDTQYF	TGTGCCAGCTCACGAACTAGCGGGAGGGATACGCAGTATTTT
TRBV18	NA	TRBD2	TRBJ2-7	CASSRLAGGHEQYF	TGTGCCAGCTCACGACTAGCGGGAGGCCACGAGCAGTACTTC
TRBV10-3	NA	TRBD1	TRBJ1-2	CAISSARGPSYGYTF	TGTGCCATCAGCTCCGCAAGGGGGCCTTCTTATGGCTACACCTTC
TRBV7-8	NA	TRBD1	TRBJ2-7	CASSTGQGHSYEQYF	TGTGCCAGCAGCACAGGACAGGGGCACTCCTACGAGCAGTACTTC
TRBV28	NA	TRBD1	TRBJ2-1	CASSLTGTFNEQFF	TGTGCCAGCAGTTTGACAGGGACATTCAATGAGCAGTTCTTC
TRBV4-1	NA	NA	TRBJ2-1	CASSQEGASWDNEQFF	TGCGCCAGCAGCCAAGAAGGCGCTAGTTGGGACAATGAGCAGTTCTTC
TRBV6-1	NA	TRBD2	TRBJ2-4	CASSEGWWTSGRVRTIQYF	TGTGCCAGCAGTGAAGGCTGGTGGACTAGCGGGAGGGTACGGACCATTCAGTACTTC
TRBV18	NA	TRBD2	TRBJ2-3	CASSPAGGPTDTQYF	TGTGCCAGCTCACCAGCGGGAGGGCCCACAGATACGCAGTATTTT
TRBV15	NA	TRBD2	TRBJ2-1	CATSRGGSWNEQFF	TGTGCCACCAGCAGAGGCGGGAGCTGGAATGAGCAGTTCTTC
TRBV5-1	NA	NA	TRBJ2-3	CASTHNGAPGVDTQYF	TGCGCCAGCACTCACAACGGAGCGCCGGGGGTAGATACGCAGTATTTT
TRBV7-7	NA	NA	TRBJ2-5	CASSRLPNFQETQYF	TGTGCTAGCAGCCGACTACCAAATTTCCAAGAGACCCAGTACTTC
TRBV5-4	NA	TRBD2	TRBJ2-7	CASSLRLGGGDEQYF	TGTGCCAGCAGCTTGAGGCTCGGGGGGGGCGACGAGCAGTACTTC
TRBV4-2	NA	NA	TRBJ2-5	CASSRALGLETQYF	TGTGCCAGCAGCCGGGCCCTTGGGTTAGAGACCCAGTACTTC
TRBV29-1	NA	NA	TRBJ2-3	CSDLSGATDTQYF	TGCAGCGACCTGAGTGGAGCCACAGATACGCAGTATTTT
TRBV9	NA	TRBD2	TRBJ2-5	CASSVEGLAQETQYF	TGTGCCAGCAGCGTAGAGGGACTAGCTCAAGAGACCCAGTACTTC
TRBV18	NA	TRBD1	TRBJ2-7	CASSLAHGTGKNEQYF	TGTGCCAGCTCATTAGCACACGGGACAGGGAAGAACGAGCAGTACTTC
TRBV23-1	NA	NA	TRBJ2-7	CASSHRIKQTYEQYF	TGCGCCAGCAGTCACAGGATAAAGCAAACCTACGAGCAGTACTTC